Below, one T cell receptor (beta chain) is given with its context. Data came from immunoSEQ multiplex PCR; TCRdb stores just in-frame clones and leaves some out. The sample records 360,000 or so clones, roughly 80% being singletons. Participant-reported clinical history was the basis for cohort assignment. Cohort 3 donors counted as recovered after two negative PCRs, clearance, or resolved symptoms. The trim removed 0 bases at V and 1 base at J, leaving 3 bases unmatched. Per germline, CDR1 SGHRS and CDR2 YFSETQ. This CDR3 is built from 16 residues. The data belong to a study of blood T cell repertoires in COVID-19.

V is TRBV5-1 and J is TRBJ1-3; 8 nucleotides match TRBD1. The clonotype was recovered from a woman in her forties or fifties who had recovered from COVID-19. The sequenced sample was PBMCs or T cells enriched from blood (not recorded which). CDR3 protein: CASSLAGQGSGNTIYF. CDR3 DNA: TGCGCCAGCAGCTTGGCCGGACAGGGATCTGGAAACACCATATATTTT.